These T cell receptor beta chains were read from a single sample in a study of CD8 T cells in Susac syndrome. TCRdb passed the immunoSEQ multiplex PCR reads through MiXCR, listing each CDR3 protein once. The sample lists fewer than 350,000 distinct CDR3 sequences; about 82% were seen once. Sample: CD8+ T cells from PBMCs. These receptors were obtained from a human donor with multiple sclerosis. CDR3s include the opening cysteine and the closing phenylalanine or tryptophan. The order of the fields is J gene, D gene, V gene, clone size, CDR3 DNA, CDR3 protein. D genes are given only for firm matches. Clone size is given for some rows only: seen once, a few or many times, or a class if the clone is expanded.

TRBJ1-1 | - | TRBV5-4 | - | TGTGCCAGCAGCCGCACCCTTGCGGGGAACACTGAAGCTTTCTTT | CASSRTLAGNTEAFF
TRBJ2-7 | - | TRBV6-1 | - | TGTGCCAGCAGTGAACAGACAGCCACAACCTACGAGCAGTACTTC | CASSEQTATTYEQYF
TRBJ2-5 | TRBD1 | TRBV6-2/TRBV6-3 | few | TGTGCCAGCAGTTACCCCGGACAGGGCGAAGAGACCCAGTACTTC | CASSYPGQGEETQYF
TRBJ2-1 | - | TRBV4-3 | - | TGCGCCAGCAGCCAAGGCGTACCCCTAGTCAATGAGCAGTTCTTC | CASSQGVPLVNEQFF
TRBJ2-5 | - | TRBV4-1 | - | TGCGCCAGCAGCCAAACGGGGCGTAGGCCCTTAGAGACCCAGTACTTC | CASSQTGRRPLETQYF
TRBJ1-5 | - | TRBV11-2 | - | TGTGCCAGCAGCTTAGACCCAAATGGCAATCAGCCCCAGCATTTT | CASSLDPNGNQPQHF
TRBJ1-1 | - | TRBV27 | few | TGTGCCAGCAGTTTATTAGGGTACACTGAAGCTTTCTTT | CASSLLGYTEAFF
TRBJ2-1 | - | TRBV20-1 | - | TGCAGTGCTCCCCGTTGGGACAATGAGCAGTTCTTC | CSAPRWDNEQFF
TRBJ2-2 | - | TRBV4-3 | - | TGCGCCAGCAGCCAAGATTGGTTGGACCCTCAAAGGTCCGGGGAGCTGTTTTTT | CASSQDWLDPQRSGELFF
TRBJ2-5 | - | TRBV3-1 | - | TGTGCCAGCAGCCTGGGTGTGGAACAAGAGACCCAGTACTTC | CASSLGVEQETQYF
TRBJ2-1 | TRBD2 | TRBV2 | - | TGTGCCAGCGACCGGCTAGCGGGAGGTAATGAGCAGTTCTTC | CASDRLAGGNEQFF
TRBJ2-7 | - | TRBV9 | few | TGTGCCAGCGGAGGGCCCTCCTACGAGCAGTACTTC | CASGGPSYEQYF
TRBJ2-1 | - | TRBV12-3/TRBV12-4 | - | TGTGCCAGCAGTGGCCCCGGGAGACTCTACAATGAGCAGTTCTTC | CASSGPGRLYNEQFF
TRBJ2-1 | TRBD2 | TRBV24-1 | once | TGTGCCACCAGTGATGGACTAGCGGGAGGTGGGACCTACAATGAGCAGTTCTTC | CATSDGLAGGGTYNEQFF
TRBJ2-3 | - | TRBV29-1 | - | TGCAGCGTTGAGGGGGTAGCCTTCACAGATACGCAGTATTTT | CSVEGVAFTDTQYF
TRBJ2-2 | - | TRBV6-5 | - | TGTGCCAGCAGTTACATGTACGGGGAGCTGTTTTTT | CASSYMYGELFF
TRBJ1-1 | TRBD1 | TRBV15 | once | TGTGCCACCGGACAGGGGGCGAGGGATGAAGCTTTCTTT | CATGQGARDEAFF
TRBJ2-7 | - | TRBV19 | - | TGTGCCAGTTCTTCGACAGGGTCGAGCAGCGGGGAATTCACCTACGAGCAGTACTTC | CASSSTGSSSGEFTYEQYF
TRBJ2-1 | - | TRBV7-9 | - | TGTGCCAGCAGCTTAACCCCCTTAGGGGACCAACACAATGAGCAGTTCTTC | CASSLTPLGDQHNEQFF
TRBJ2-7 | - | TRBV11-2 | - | TGTGCCAGCAGCATCGGGACCTCTACCTACGAGCAGTACTTC | CASSIGTSTYEQYF
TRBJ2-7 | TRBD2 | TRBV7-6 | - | TGTGCCAGCAGCCTCGGACTAGCTAACTCCTACGAGCAGTACTTC | CASSLGLANSYEQYF
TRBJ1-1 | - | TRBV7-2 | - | TGTGCCAGCAGCCCCGGCACAGAGGGCGGTTGGGACACTGAAGCTTTCTTT | CASSPGTEGGWDTEAFF
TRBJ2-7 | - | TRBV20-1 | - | TGCAGTGCGAGGGCAGGGGCCTACGAGCAGTACTTC | CSARAGAYEQYF
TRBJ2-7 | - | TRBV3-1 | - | TGTGCCAGCAGTGTCGACGGGGGCTACGAGCAGTACTTC | CASSVDGGYEQYF
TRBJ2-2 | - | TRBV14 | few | TGTGCCAGCAGCCAAGAACCCCGGGCAGGGAACACCGGGGAGCTGTTTTTT | CASSQEPRAGNTGELFF
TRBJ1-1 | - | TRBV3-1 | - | TGTGCCAGCAGCCGTCACAGGGATTTGGCTGAAGCTTTCTTT | CASSRHRDLAEAFF
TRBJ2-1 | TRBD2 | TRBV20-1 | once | TGCAGTGCTAGAGTTCACCCCGGGGGACTAGCGGGGAACAATGAGCAGTTCTTC | CSARVHPGGLAGNNEQFF
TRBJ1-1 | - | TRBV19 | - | TGTGCCAGTAGTATGGGACCCAACCCCACTGAAGCTTTCTTT | CASSMGPNPTEAFF
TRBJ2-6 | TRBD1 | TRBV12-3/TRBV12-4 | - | TGTGCCAGCACCTCACCCCTTACAGGGGTTGGGGCCAACGTCCTGACTTTC | CASTSPLTGVGANVLTF
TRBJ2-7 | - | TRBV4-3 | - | TGCGCCAGCAGCCAGTTTTTATCCCTTGACAGGAGCTCCTACGAGCAGTACTTC | CASSQFLSLDRSSYEQYF
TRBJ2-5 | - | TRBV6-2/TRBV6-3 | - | TGTGCCAGCAGTTACAGGGGAATGGAGACCCAGTACTTC | CASSYRGMETQYF